The rows below give T cell receptor beta chains drawn from one sample of a study of blood T cell repertoires in COVID-19. Repertoires were generated with immunoSEQ multiplex PCR, while TCRdb's copy carries only in-frame clones and drops some. The sample holds under 500,000 clones; roughly nine tenths are singletons and the top ten take roughly 1.1%. The sequenced sample consisted of PBMCs or T cells enriched from blood (not recorded which). These receptors originate from a man aged 25-45 years who had recovered from COVID-19. The CDR3 runs from the conserved cysteine through the conserved F or W. The order of the fields is clone size, J gene, D gene, V gene, CDR3 protein, CDR3 DNA. A D gene is named only where the DNA matches it firmly. Where a row states a size, it is once, few, many or the class of an expanded clone; other rows omit it.

>NA|TRBJ2-7|NA|TRBV21-1
CASSSPDPGTGGSYEQYF
TGTGCCAGCAGCTCCCCTGATCCCGGGACAGGGGGTTCCTACGAGCAGTACTTC
>many|TRBJ1-2|NA|TRBV7-8
CASSLDAVNYGYTF
TGTGCCAGCAGCTTAGATGCAGTAAACTATGGCTACACCTTC
>NA|TRBJ2-4|TRBD2|TRBV5-1
CASSEGLADPRHF
TGCGCCAGCAGCGAGGGACTAGCGGACCCCAGGCACTTC
>NA|TRBJ2-7|NA|TRBV11-2
CASSLGATSLSYEQYF
TGTGCCAGCAGCTTAGGGGCCACCTCCCTCTCCTACGAGCAGTACTTC
>NA|TRBJ1-2|NA|TRBV5-4
CASSLSGGYTF
TGTGCCAGCAGCTTGTCCGGTGGCTACACCTTC
>NA|TRBJ1-1|TRBD1|TRBV28
CASSSQGAQTNTEAFF
TGTGCCAGCAGTTCACAGGGGGCCCAAACTAACACTGAAGCTTTCTTT
>NA|TRBJ1-1|NA|TRBV4-1
CASSQDRRGSTEAFF
TGCGCCAGCAGCCAAGATCGGCGGGGGAGCACTGAAGCTTTCTTT
>NA|TRBJ1-2|NA|TRBV28
CASSLSSGAYYGYTF
TGTGCCAGCAGTTTATCCTCGGGTGCCTACTATGGCTACACCTTC
>NA|TRBJ2-1|TRBD2|TRBV6-1
CASSGGGTSGSTSSYNEQFF
TGTGCCAGCAGTGGGGGGGGGACTAGCGGGAGCACAAGCTCCTACAATGAGCAGTTCTTC
>NA|TRBJ1-2|TRBD1|TRBV4-1
CASSQTGTAGYTF
TGCGCCAGCAGCCAAACCGGGACAGCAGGCTACACCTTC
>NA|TRBJ2-6|NA|TRBV19
CASMLEGSGANVLTF
TGTGCCAGTATGTTAGAGGGCTCTGGGGCCAACGTCCTGACTTTC
>NA|TRBJ2-5|TRBD2|TRBV27
CASSYLAGGQETQYF
TGTGCCAGCAGTTACCTAGCGGGAGGGCAAGAGACCCAGTACTTC
>once|TRBJ1-3|NA|TRBV21-1
CAVRELRQGACGNTIYF
TGTGCCGTCCGAGAATTAAGGCAGGGGGCGTGTGGAAACACCATATATTTT
>NA|TRBJ2-7|NA|TRBV12-3/TRBV12-4
CASSLKHSYEQYF
TGTGCCAGCAGTTTAAAGCACAGCTACGAGCAGTACTTC
>NA|TRBJ2-5|TRBD1|TRBV18
CASSPLTGGQETQYF
TGTGCCAGCTCACCGTTGACAGGGGGCCAAGAGACCCAGTACTTC
>NA|TRBJ1-5|TRBD1|TRBV30
CAWSVGQGIEPQHF
TGTGCCTGGAGTGTAGGACAGGGGATCGAGCCCCAGCATTTT
>NA|TRBJ2-7|NA|TRBV30
CAWSVHFEGSEQYF
TGTGCCTGGAGTGTACATTTTGAAGGGAGCGAGCAGTACTTC
>once|TRBJ2-7|TRBD1|TRBV7-2
CASSLGDRGYEQYF
TGTGCCAGCAGCTTAGGGGACAGGGGCTACGAGCAGTACTTC
>NA|TRBJ2-7|TRBD1|TRBV19
CASSIRPGGEQYF
TGTGCCAGTAGTATTCGCCCAGGGGGCGAGCAGTACTTC
>NA|TRBJ1-5|NA|TRBV12-5
CASGLESGFTPQHF
TGTGCTAGTGGTTTGGAATCAGGGTTCACGCCCCAGCATTTT
>NA|TRBJ2-1|NA|TRBV19
CASSMRLQRQFF
TGTGCCAGTAGTATGAGACTGCAGCGCCAGTTCTTC
>NA|TRBJ2-7|TRBD2|TRBV3-1/TRBV3-2
CASSQDQGTSSGQYF
TGTGCCAGCAGCCAAGATCAAGGGACTAGTTCTGGGCAGTACTTC
>NA|TRBJ1-2|TRBD1|TRBV29-1
CSVDGQGGGGYTF
TGCAGCGTTGATGGACAGGGGGGTGGTGGCTACACCTTC
>few|TRBJ2-7|NA|TRBV27
CASRIQGSYEQYF
TGTGCCAGCAGGATACAGGGTTCCTACGAGCAGTACTTC
>NA|TRBJ1-4|NA|TRBV7-9
CASSLVLRTNEKLFF
TGTGCCAGCAGCTTAGTTCTCCGAACTAATGAAAAACTGTTTTTT
>NA|TRBJ2-3|NA|TRBV29-1
CSVEDLRSTSTDTQYF
TGCAGCGTTGAAGATCTCCGGTCTACTAGCACAGATACGCAGTATTTT
>NA|TRBJ2-1|NA|TRBV20-1
CSAGKYNEQFF
TGCAGTGCCGGGAAATACAATGAGCAGTTCTTC
>NA|TRBJ1-5|TRBD1|TRBV7-8
CASSLSGQANQPQHF
TGTGCCAGCAGCTTATCCGGACAGGCCAATCAGCCCCAGCATTTT